Below are 18 T cell receptor beta chains sequenced from a single sample in a study of blood T cell repertoires in COVID-19. The assay was immunoSEQ multiplex PCR, and TCRdb's table has in-frame clones only and misses some. This table has 200,000 to 250,000 clones, about 88% appearing once. Sequenced input: peripheral blood. These receptors all stem from a woman aged 45-59 years with COVID-19, enrolled during active disease.

This chain joins TRBV7-9 and TRBJ2-3, with D maybe TRBD1 (5 bases). CDR3 length equals 13 residues. Germline V CDR1 and CDR2: SEHNR, FQNEAQ (reference sequence). V lost 6 bases, J lost 4 bases, and 11 bases lay in between. The chain's CDR3 is CASSSPGSDTQYF. As DNA, the CDR3 is TGTGCCAGCAGTTCTCCAGGGTCAGATACGCAGTATTTT.

The chain is built from TRBV30 and TRBJ1-1; 7 bases map to TRBD1. CDR3 length: 15 residues. V lost 4 bases to trimming and J lost 4 bases; unmatched junction nucleotides: 12. Germline V CDR1 and CDR2: GTSNPN, SVGIG (reference sequence). For the CDR3, the DNA is TGTGCCTGGACGCTGTGGAGGGGGCCGGGCACTGAAGCTTTCTTT. As protein: CAWTLWRGPGTEAFF. Drawing the rest from reference TRBV30 and TRBJ1-1, the complete variable domain is SQTIHQWPATLVQPVGSPLSLECTVEGTSNPNLYWYRQAAGRGLQLLFYSVGIGQISSEVPQNLSASRPQDRQFILSSKKLLLSDSGFYLCAWTLWRGPGTEAFFGQGTRLTVV.

The chain recombines TRBV19 with TRBJ1-2, with 8 positions matching TRBD1. The germline CDR1 and CDR2 sequences are LNHDA and SQIVND (reference sequence). Germline trimming cut 10 bases from V and 8 bases from J; bases unmatched to any gene: 9. The CDR3 has 12 residues. The CDR3 nucleotides are TGTGCCATTTCGGACAGGGTTAAGGGCTACACCTTC. Protein: CAISDRVKGYTF.

The V call is TRBV5-1, the J call TRBJ1-1, with D perhaps TRBD1 (6 bases). V lost 6 bases to trimming and J lost 2 bases, with 11 bases between them. In germline, CDR1 is SGHRS, CDR2 YFSETQ. This CDR3 has 13 amino acids. The CDR3 sequence is CASTPQGNTEAFF. CDR3 nucleotides: TGCGCCAGCACCCCACAGGGCAACACTGAAGCTTTCTTT.

The chain is built from TRBV7-3 and TRBJ2-2; a weak D match, TRBD1 (6 bases). Germline V gene sequence: CDR1 SGHTA, CDR2 FQGTGA. The CDR3 consists of 14 residues. Trimming removed 6 bases from V and 2 bases from J, with 10 bases in between. In nucleotides, the CDR3 is TGTGCCAGCAGTGCGACAGGCAACACCGGGGAGCTGTTTTTT. Residues: CASSATGNTGELFF.

The chain links TRBV19 to TRBJ2-7, with a possible D match to TRBD1 (6 bases). CDR3 length equals 13 residues. Germline V CDR1 and CDR2: LNHDA, SQIVND (reference sequence). V lost 3 bases, J lost 3 bases, and 9 bases lay in between. This chain's CDR3 is CASSISTGYEQYF. The CDR3 nucleotides read TGTGCCAGTAGTATTTCGACAGGCTACGAGCAGTACTTC.

The V and J genes are TRBV5-1 and TRBJ1-4; D is perhaps TRBD1 (5 bases). The length of the CDR3 is 14 residues. Trimming took off 4 bases at V and 8 bases at J, with 15 bases between the two ends. Per germline, CDR1 SGHRS and CDR2 YFSETQ. CDR3 amino acids: CASSVRGGGEKLFF. CDR3 bases: TGCGCCAGCAGCGTTCGGGGCGGGGGAGAAAAACTGTTTTTT.

V and J are TRBV7-2 and TRBJ1-6; tentative D call: TRBD1 (5 bases). Trimming took off 3 bases at V and 13 bases at J, with 10 bases between the two ends. Looked up from germline, CDR1 is SGHTA and CDR2 is FQGNSA. The CDR3 has 12 residues. This chain's CDR3 is CASSFTGSPLHF. The CDR3 DNA sequence: TGTGCCAGCAGCTTTACAGGCTCGCCCCTCCACTTT.

The chain employs TRBV18 and TRBJ2-5; 7 nucleotides align to TRBD1. Germline V gene sequence: CDR1 KGHSH, CDR2 LQKENI. The length of the CDR3 is 15 residues. The V segment lost 6 bases and the J segment 1 base; nucleotides outside the gene matches: 8. CDR3: CASSRRQGSQETQYF. DNA of the CDR3: TGTGCCAGCTCCCGGAGACAGGGCTCCCAAGAGACCCAGTACTTC.

The chain joins TRBV15 to TRBJ2-1, with 11 bases identical to TRBD1. From germline, CDR1 is LNHNV and CDR2 YYDKDF (reference sequence). The trim removed 2 bases at V and 7 bases at J, leaving 4 bases unmatched. This CDR3 is built from 15 residues. CDR3 region: CATSRSGTGGNEQFF. The CDR3, as DNA: TGTGCCACCAGCAGATCCGGGACAGGGGGTAATGAGCAGTTCTTC.

The V and J genes are TRBV10-3 and TRBJ2-3; 12 nucleotides align to TRBD2. This CDR3 comprises 15 residues. The trim removed 5 bases at V and 5 bases at J, leaving 5 bases unmatched. Germline CDR1 is ENHRY and CDR2 is SYGVKD. As DNA, the CDR3 is TGTGCCATCAGTCTAGCGGGGGGGCGAGTAGATACGCAGTATTTT. Translation gives CAISLAGGRVDTQYF.

The chain is built from TRBV29-1 and TRBJ1-1, with D possibly TRBD1 on 5 matching bases. The CDR3 covers 14 residues. V was shortened by 1 base and J by 0 bases, with 9 bases between the two germline ends. Germline V gene data show CDR1 as SQVTM and CDR2 as ANQGSEA. The CDR3 nucleotides read TGCAGCGTTGAAGGCGTGGGGCTGAACACTGAAGCTTTCTTT. Translated, it gives CSVEGVGLNTEAFF.

The chain couples TRBV6-5 to TRBJ2-7; possibly TRBD1 for D (5 bases). The germline V gene encodes CDR1 MNHEY and CDR2 SVGAGI. The germline V and J ends were trimmed by 11 bases and 3 bases, with 20 bases remaining between them. The CDR3 extends over 14 amino acids. CDR3 nucleotide sequence: TGTGCCCTTCTCAAAGCCCAGGGCTACTACGAGCAGTACTTC. Residues: CALLKAQGYYEQYF.

The CDR3 sequence is CASSPSTMGGYGYTF. The CDR3 DNA is TGTGCCAGCTCACCTTCCACCATGGGGGGCTATGGCTACACCTTC. V is TRBV18 and J is TRBJ1-2; maybe TRBD1 (5 bases). The CDR3 is 15 amino acids. Germline loops: CDR1 KGHSH, CDR2 LQKENI. V was clipped by 3 bases and J by 4 bases, with 15 bases between them.

Only a few counts were recorded for this clone. V is TRBV5-4 and J is TRBJ1-6, with 7 positions matching TRBD1. This CDR3 contains 12 residues. The V gene end was trimmed by 2 bases and the J gene end by 12 bases; junction bases not matched to a gene: 2. Germline CDR1 and CDR2: SGHNT and YYREEE (reference sequence). CDR3 loop: CASSLQGQPLHF. The CDR3 bases are TGTGCCAGCAGCTTACAGGGGCAACCCCTCCACTTT.

This clone turned up a few times. The chain is built from TRBV15 and TRBJ2-3; TRBD1 might be the D (6 bases). The germline CDR1 and CDR2 sequences are LNHNV and YYDKDF (reference sequence). CDR3 length: 16 amino acids. The V end was cut by 0 bases, the J end by 2 bases, with 12 bases between. In nucleotides, the CDR3 is TGTGCCACCAGCAGAGACAGGGGTGGCTTCACAGATACGCAGTATTTT. Residues: CATSRDRGGFTDTQYF. The full variable domain, completed using reference TRBV15 and TRBJ2-3, is DAMVIQNPRYQVTQFGKPVTLSCSQTLNHNVMYWYQQKSSQAPKLLFHYYDKDFNNEADTPDNFQSRRPNTSFCFLDIRSPGLGDTAMYLCATSRDRGGFTDTQYFGPGTRLTVL.

This clone was picked up one time. This chain uses TRBV7-2 with TRBJ2-1, with 9 nucleotides matching TRBD2. The V and J ends lost 5 bases and 10 bases, in that order; junction bases with no gene match: 15. This CDR3 is built from 16 residues. Germline loops: CDR1 SGHTA, CDR2 FQGNSA. The CDR3 sequence is CASSPGLATGYREQFF. The CDR3 region has the DNA TGTGCCAGCAGCCCGGGACTAGCTACGGGATACAGGGAGCAGTTCTTC.

The chain couples TRBV5-4 to TRBJ1-6; a possible D gene is TRBD1 (5 bases). Germline CDR1 and CDR2: SGHNT and YYREEE (reference sequence). The CDR3 covers 15 residues. V was pared by 0 bases and J by 11 bases, with 15 bases between. CDR3 coding DNA: TGTGCCAGCAGCTTGGACGGCAGGGACTGGCCACCCCTCCACTTT. Translating gives CASSLDGRDWPPLHF.